The 5 T cell receptor beta chains in this list originate from one sample, sequenced in a study of metastatic and nonmetastatic thyroid tumors. TCRdb reprocessed the PCR reads via MiXCR. The sample records approximately 5,400 clones, 30% to 35% being singletons. All patients were untreated before thyroid surgery. The sequencing sample was made of adjacent normal tissue. The receptors originated from a female donor with papillary thyroid cancer or a benign thyroid nodule (not recorded which). Some clones in this sample may be carry-over from other donors' samples.

CDR3 region: CSVRDRGRESFTGELFF. The CDR3 DNA follows: TGCAGCGTCCGGGACAGGGGGCGCGAAAGCTTCACCGGGGAGCTGTTTTTT. The chain joins TRBV29-1 to TRBJ2-2, with TRBD1 matching 12 bases. V was clipped by 6 bases and J by 4 bases; unmatched bases: 12. The CDR3 is made up of 17 amino acids. Germline CDR1 reads SQVTM; CDR2 reads ANQGSEA.

This chain uses TRBV19 with TRBJ1-5, with D perhaps TRBD1 (5 bases). This CDR3 has 13 residues. The germline V gene has CDR1 LNHDA and CDR2 SQIVND (reference sequence). V lost 7 bases, J lost 6 bases, and 13 bases lay in between. Here the CDR3 reads CASTVGGTQPQHF. The CDR3 DNA reads as TGTGCCAGTACCGTTGGGGGGACTCAGCCCCAGCATTTT.

This clone showed up just a few times. The chain is built from TRBV2 and TRBJ1-5, with no clear D. In germline, CDR1 is SNHLY, CDR2 FYNNEI. V was cut by 5 bases and J by 2 bases, with 7 bases left in between. The CDR3 sequence is 13 residues long. CDR3 loop: CASSLNGNQPQHF. CDR3 sequence (DNA): TGTGCCAGCAGTCTCAATGGCAATCAGCCCCAGCATTTT.

This chain joins TRBV6-5 and TRBJ2-1, with D unclear. The CDR3 spans 15 residues. In germline, CDR1 is MNHEY, CDR2 SVGAGI. Deletions cut 0 bases from V and 6 bases from J, with 12 bases between. The CDR3 loop is CASSYSTSNPNEQFF. The DNA of the CDR3 is TGTGCCAGCAGTTACTCGACGTCGAACCCCAATGAGCAGTTCTTC.

About this clone: Because the CDR3 is missing its conserved closing phenylalanine or tryptophan, this is likely a read error. This chain connects TRBV7-3 to TRBJ2-7, with D uncertain. Germline CDR1 reads SGHTA; CDR2 reads FQGTGA. There are 14 residues in the CDR3. This CDR3 reads CARSLYTGPYEQYL. CDR3 DNA: TGTGCCAGAAGCTTATATACGGGCCCCTACGAGCAGTACTTA.